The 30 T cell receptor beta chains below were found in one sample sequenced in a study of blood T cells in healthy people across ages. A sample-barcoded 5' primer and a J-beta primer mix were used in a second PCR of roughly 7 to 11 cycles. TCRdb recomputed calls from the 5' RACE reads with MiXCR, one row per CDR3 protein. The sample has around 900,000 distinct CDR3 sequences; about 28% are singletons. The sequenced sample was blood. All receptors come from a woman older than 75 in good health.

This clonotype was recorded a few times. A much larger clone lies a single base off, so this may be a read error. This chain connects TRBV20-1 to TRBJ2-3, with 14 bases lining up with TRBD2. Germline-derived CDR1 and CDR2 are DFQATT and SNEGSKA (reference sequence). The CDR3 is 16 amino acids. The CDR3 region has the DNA TGCAGTGCAAGCGGACTAGCGGGGGGACGCACAGATGCGCAGTATTTT. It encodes CSASGLAGGRTDAQYF.

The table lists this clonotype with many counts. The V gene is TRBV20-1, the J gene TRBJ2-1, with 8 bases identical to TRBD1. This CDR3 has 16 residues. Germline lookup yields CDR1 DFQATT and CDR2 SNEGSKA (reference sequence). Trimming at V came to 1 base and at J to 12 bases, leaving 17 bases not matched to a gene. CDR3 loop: CSARGLRDRTLLGQFF. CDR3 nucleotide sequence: TGCAGTGCTAGAGGCCTCCGGGACAGGACCCTCCTCGGGCAGTTCTTC.

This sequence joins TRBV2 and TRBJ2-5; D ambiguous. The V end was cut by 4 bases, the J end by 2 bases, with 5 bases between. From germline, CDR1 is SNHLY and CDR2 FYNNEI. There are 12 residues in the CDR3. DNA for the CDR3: TGTGCCAGCAGTGTACTTCAAGAGACCCAGTACTTC. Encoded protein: CASSVLQETQYF.

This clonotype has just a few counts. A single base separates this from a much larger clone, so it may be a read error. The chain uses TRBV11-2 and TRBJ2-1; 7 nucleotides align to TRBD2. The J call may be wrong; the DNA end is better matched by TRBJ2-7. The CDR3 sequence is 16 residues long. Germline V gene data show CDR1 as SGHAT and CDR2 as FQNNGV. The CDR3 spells CASSSTTSDSYNEQYF. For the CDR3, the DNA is TGTGCCAGCAGCTCGACCACTAGCGACTCCTACAATGAGCAGTACTTC.

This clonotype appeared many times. The chain's CDR3 is CASSLRTGAGYTF. CDR3 in DNA: TGCGCCAGCAGCCTGCGGACAGGGGCCGGCTACACCTTC. The genes are TRBV4-3 and TRBJ1-2, with TRBD1 matching over 9 bases. The CDR3 covers 13 residues. V dropped 4 bases and J dropped 8; count of bases not matched to a gene: 5. CDR1 is LGHNA and CDR2 is YSLEER in the germline V gene.

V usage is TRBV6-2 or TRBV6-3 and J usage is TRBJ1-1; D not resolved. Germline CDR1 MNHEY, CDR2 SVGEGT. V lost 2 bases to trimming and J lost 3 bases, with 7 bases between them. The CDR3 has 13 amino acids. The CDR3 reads CASSYAVYTEAFF. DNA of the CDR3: TGTGCCAGCAGTTACGCAGTTTACACTGAAGCTTTCTTT.

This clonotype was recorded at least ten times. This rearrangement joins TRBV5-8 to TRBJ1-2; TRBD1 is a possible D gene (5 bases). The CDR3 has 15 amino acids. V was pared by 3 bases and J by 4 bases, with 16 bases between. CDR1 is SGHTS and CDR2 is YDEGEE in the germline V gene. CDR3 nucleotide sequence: TGTGCCAGCAGCTCGACAGAAATTATAGGCTATGGCTACACCTTC. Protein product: CASSSTEIIGYGYTF.

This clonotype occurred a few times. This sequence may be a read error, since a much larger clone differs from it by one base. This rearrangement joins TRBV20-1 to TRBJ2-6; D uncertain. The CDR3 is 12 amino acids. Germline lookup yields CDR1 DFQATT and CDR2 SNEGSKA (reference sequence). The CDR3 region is CRARGGANVLTF. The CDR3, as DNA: TGCAGGGCTAGAGGTGGGGCCAACGTCCTGACTTTC.

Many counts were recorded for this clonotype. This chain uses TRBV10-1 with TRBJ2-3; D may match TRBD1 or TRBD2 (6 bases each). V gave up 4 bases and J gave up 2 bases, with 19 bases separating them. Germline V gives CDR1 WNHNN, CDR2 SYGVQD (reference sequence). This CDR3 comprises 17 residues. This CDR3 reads CASSAGHTGETTDTQYF. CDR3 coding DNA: TGCGCCAGCAGTGCGGGACACACGGGAGAAACCACAGATACGCAGTATTTT.

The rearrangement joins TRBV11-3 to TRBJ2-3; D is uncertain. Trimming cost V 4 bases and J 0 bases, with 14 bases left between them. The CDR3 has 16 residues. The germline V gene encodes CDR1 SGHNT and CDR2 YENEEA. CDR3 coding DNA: TGTGCCAGCAGCTACGGTTACAGTTCTAGCACAGATACGCAGTATTTT. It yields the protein CASSYGYSSSTDTQYF. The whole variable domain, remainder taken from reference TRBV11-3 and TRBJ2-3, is EAGVVQSPRYKIIEKKQPVAFWCNPISGHNTLYWYLQNLGQGPELLIRYENEEAVDDSQLPKDRFSAERLKGVDSTLKIQPAELGDSAVYLCASSYGYSSSTDTQYFGPGTRLTVL.

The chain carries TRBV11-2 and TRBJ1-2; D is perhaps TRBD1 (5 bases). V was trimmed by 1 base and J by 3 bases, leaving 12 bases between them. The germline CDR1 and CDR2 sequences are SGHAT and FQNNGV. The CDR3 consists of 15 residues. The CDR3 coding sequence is TGTGCCAGCAGCTTAGGGCAGGGTCCTTACTATGGCTACACCTTC. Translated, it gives CASSLGQGPYYGYTF. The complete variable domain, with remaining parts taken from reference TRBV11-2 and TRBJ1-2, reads EAGVAQSPRYKIIEKRQSVAFWCNPISGHATLYWYQQILGQGPKLLIQFQNNGVVDDSQLPKDRFSAERLKGVDSTLKIQPAKLEDSAVYLCASSLGQGPYYGYTFGSGTRLTVV.

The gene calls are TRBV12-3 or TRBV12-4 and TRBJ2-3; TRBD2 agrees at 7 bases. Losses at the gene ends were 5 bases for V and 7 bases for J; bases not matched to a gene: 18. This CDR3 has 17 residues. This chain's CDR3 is CASSLRGSGDRRNTQYF. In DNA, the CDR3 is TGTGCCAGCAGTCTGAGAGGAAGCGGGGACCGGAGGAATACGCAGTATTTT.

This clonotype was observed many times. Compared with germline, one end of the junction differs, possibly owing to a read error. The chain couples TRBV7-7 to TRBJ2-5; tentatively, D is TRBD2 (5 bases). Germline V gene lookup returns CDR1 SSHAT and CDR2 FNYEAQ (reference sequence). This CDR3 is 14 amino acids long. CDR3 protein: CASSPGSSGETQYF. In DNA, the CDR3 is TGTGCTAGCAGCCCCGGGTCGTCGGGGGAGACCCAGTACTTC.

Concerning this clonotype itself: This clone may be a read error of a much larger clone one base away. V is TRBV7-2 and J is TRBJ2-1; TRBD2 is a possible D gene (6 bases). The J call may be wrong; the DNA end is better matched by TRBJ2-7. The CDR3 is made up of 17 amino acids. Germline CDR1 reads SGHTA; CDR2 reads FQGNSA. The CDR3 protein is CASSLILAGSSYNEQYF. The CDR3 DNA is TGTGCCAGCAGCTTAATCTTGGCGGGGAGCTCCTACAATGAGCAGTACTTC.

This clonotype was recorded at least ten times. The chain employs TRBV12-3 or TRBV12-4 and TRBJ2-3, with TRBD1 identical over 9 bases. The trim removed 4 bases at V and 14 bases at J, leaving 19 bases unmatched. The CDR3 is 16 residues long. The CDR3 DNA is TGTGCCAGCAGTTCCCTACGGGGACAGGGACCGATGCTGCTGTATTTT. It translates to CASSSLRGQGPMLLYF.

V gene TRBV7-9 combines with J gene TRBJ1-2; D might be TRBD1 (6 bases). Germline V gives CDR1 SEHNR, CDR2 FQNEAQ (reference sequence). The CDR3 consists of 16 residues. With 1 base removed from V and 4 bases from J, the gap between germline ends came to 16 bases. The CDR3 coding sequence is TGTGCCAGCAGCTTAGTCGCAGGGGATCACTTCTATGGCTACACCTTC. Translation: CASSLVAGDHFYGYTF.

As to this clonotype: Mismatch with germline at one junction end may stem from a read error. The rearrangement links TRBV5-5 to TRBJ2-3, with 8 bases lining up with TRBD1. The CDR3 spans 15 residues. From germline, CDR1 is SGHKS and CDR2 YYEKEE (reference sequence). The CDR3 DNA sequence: TGTGCCAGCAGCTTGGGGTGGGGCGGGACAGGTACGCAGTATTTT. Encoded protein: CASSLGWGGTGTQYF.

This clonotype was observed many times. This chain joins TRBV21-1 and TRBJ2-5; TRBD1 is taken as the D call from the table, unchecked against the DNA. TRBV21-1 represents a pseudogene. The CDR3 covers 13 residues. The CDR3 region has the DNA TGTGCCAGCCACCCGGGGGGTTTAGAGACCCAGTACTTC. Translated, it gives CASHPGGLETQYF.

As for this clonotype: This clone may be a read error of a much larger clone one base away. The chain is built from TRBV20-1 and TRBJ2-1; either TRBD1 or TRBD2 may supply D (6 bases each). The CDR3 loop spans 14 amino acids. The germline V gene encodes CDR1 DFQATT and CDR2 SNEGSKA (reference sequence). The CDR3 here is CSARDGGLTNGQFF. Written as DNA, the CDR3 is TGCAGTGCTAGAGATGGGGGGCTAACCAATGGGCAGTTCTTC.

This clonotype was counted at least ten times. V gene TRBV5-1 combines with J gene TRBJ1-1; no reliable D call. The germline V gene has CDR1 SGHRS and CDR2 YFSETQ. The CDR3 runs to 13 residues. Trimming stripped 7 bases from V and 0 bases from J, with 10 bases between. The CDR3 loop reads CASARGLNTEAFF. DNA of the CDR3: TGCGCCAGCGCTCGGGGATTGAACACTGAAGCTTTCTTT.

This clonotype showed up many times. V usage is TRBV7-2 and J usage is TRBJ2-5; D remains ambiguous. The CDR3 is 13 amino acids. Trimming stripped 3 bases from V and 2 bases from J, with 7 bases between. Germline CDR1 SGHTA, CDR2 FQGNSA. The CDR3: CASSFSYQETQYF. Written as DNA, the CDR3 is TGTGCCAGCAGCTTCTCCTATCAAGAGACCCAGTACTTC.

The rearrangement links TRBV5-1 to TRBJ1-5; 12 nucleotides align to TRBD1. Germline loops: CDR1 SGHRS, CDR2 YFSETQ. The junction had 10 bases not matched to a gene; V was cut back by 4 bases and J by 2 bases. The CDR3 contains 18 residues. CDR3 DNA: TGCGCCAGCAGCCCCGGGACAGGGGGCATCGGTGGCAATCAGCCCCAGCATTTT. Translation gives CASSPGTGGIGGNQPQHF.

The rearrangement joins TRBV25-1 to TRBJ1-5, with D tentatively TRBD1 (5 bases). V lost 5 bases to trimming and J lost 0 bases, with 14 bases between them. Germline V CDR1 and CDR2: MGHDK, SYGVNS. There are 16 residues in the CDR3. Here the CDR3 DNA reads TGTGCCAGCAGTCGAGGGGACGACTATAGCAATCAGCCCCAGCATTTT. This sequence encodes CASSRGDDYSNQPQHF.

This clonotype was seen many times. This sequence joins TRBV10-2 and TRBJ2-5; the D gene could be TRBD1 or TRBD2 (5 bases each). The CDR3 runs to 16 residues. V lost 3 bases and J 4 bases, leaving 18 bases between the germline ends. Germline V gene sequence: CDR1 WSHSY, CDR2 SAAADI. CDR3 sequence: CASSDVPGRGAETQYF. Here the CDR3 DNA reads TGCGCCAGCAGTGACGTACCGGGACGGGGTGCAGAGACCCAGTACTTC.

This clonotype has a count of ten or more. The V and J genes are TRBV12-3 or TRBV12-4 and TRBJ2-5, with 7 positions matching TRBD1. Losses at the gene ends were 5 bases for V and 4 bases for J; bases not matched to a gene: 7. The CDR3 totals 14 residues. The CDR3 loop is CASSILSGGETQYF. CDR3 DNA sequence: TGTGCCAGCAGTATTCTGTCAGGGGGAGAGACCCAGTACTTC.

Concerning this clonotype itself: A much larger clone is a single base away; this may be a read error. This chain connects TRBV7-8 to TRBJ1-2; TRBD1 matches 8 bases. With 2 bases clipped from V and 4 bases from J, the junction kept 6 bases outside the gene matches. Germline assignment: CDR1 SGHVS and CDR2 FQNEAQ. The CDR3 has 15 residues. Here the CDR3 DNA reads TGTGCCAGCAGCTTAATCAGGGGGCGCGTCTATGGCTACACCTTC. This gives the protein CASSLIRGRVYGYTF. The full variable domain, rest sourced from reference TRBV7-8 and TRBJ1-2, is GAGVSQSPRYKVAKRGQDVALRCDPISGHVSLFWYQQALGQGPEFLTYFQNEAQLDKSGLPSDRFFAERPEGSVSTLKIQRTQQEDSAVYLCASSLIRGRVYGYTFGSGTRLTVV.

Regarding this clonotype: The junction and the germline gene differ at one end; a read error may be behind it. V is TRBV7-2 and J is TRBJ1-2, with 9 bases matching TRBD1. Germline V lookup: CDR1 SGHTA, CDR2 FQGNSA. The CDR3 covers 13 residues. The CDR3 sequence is CASSRDRDSGYIF. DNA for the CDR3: TGTGCCAGCAGCCGGGACAGGGACTCTGGCTACATCTTC. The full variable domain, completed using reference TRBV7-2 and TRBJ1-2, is GAGVSQSPSNKVTEKGKDVELRCDPISGHTALYWYRQSLGQGLEFLIYFQGNSAPDKSGLPSDRFSAERTGGSVSTLTIQRTQQEDSAVYLCASSRDRDSGYIFGSGTRLTVV.

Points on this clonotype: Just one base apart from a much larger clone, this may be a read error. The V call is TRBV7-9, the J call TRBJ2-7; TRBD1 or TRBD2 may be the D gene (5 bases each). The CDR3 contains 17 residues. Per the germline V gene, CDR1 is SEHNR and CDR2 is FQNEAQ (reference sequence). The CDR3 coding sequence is TGTGCCAGCAGCTCCCACGGTCGCCGGGGCCTACCTTACGGGCAGTACTTC. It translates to CASSSHGRRGLPYGQYF.

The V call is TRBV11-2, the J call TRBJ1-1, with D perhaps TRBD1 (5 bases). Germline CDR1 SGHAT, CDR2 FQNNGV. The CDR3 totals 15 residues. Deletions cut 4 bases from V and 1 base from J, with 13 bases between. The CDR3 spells CASSSLGRENTEAFF. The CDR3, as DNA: TGTGCCAGCAGCTCCTTGGGGCGGGAGAACACTGAAGCTTTCTTT.

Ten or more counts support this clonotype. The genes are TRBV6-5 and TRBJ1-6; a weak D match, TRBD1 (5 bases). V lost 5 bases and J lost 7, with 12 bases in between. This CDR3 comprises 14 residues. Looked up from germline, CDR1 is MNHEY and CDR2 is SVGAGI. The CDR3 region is CASSRDHQNSPLHF. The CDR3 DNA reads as TGTGCCAGCAGTCGGGACCACCAAAATTCACCCCTCCACTTT.